These T cell receptor beta chains were read from a single sample in a study of radiation and T cells in renal cell carcinoma. Clones were read by immunoSEQ multiplex PCR, and TCRdb kept only the in-frame ones, dropping some. The table records about 140,000 clones, 70% to 90% of them present only once. The source material was blood, sampled from a patient whose treatment included radiotherapy and nephrectomy. These receptors were collected from a woman aged 50 to 65 with renal cell carcinoma. Both conserved end residues are trimmed from each CDR3. Size is omitted from some rows. Given values are once, few, many or a class for expanded clones.

ASSYGQGMNTEAF | . | TRBV5-1
ATSRGNYGYT | . | TRBV15
ASSETVNQPQH | . | TRBV9
ASRRRDVGEKLF | . | TRBV27
ASSPSGTSTDTQY | . | TRBV9
ASSPQSGGLEQY | . | TRBV5-4
ASSSQVEEGYNEQF | . | TRBV7-2
ASSVGSGRYNEQF | . | TRBV9
ASSFGTHQPQH | . | TRBV27
ASSPPYQETQY | . | TRBV18
ASIPSGMNTEAF | . | TRBV19
ASTAQRGGPGELF | . | TRBV6-6
ASSVDPGAYGYT | . | TRBV9
ASSFAGAPGELF | once | TRBV7-9
ASSLDYGSNTGELF | . | TRBV7-2
ASSADSSYEQY | . | TRBV7-3
ASSVDGAQETQY | . | TRBV9
ASSYPTDRGWEETQY | . | TRBV7-6
ASSRDYSIDEQF | . | TRBV28
ASSSNRDRF | . | TRBV28
ASGSGRNNSPLH | few | TRBV27
ASSRTGGVEKLF | . | TRBV6-6